A selection of T cell receptor beta chains follows, all from one sample in a study of blood T cell repertoires in COVID-19. Method: immunoSEQ multiplex PCR; TCRdb's copy keeps in-frame clones and lacks some. The repertoire has roughly 200,000 clones, 85% to 90% of them found once; the top ten carry 3% to 3.5%. Source material: peripheral blood. All receptors come from a man in his fifties or sixties with acute or convalescent COVID-19. Both conserved end residues are part of each CDR3. The order of the fields is J gene, V gene, clone size, D gene, CDR3 protein, CDR3 DNA. The D gene is left open where the match is weak. The listing skips clone size in some rows; elsewhere it reads once, few, many or a size class.

TRBJ2-1 | TRBV28 | - | TRBD1 | CASSLSRQGVRNEQFF | TGTGCCAGCAGTTTATCCCGACAGGGGGTTAGGAATGAGCAGTTCTTC
TRBJ1-1 | TRBV30 | - | - | CAWIRGATEAFF | TGTGCCTGGATCCGGGGGGCCACTGAAGCTTTCTTT
TRBJ1-2 | TRBV24-1 | - | - | CATSPPLRYGYTF | TGTGCCACCAGTCCCCCCCTTCGGTATGGCTACACCTTC
TRBJ2-5 | TRBV6-2/TRBV6-3 | - | TRBD1 | CASSSQGVREETQYF | TGTGCCAGCAGTTCACAGGGGGTCCGAGAAGAAACCCAGTACTTC
TRBJ1-4 | TRBV15 | - | TRBD1 | CATSRHTGTGGVNEKLFF | TGTGCCACCAGCAGACATACCGGGACAGGGGGGGTAAATGAAAAACTGTTTTTT
TRBJ2-2 | TRBV18 | once | TRBD1 | CASSPGQGATTGELFF | TGTGCCAGCTCACCAGGGCAGGGGGCAACGACGGGGGAGCTGTTTTTT
TRBJ2-7 | TRBV3-1/TRBV3-2 | - | - | CASKLGGGEQYF | TGTGCCAGCAAACTGGGAGGCGGCGAGCAGTACTTC
TRBJ1-1 | TRBV2 | - | - | CASSDDGRETEAFF | TGTGCCAGCAGTGACGATGGGCGGGAGACTGAAGCTTTCTTT
TRBJ1-2 | TRBV3-1/TRBV3-2 | - | TRBD1 | CASSQRRDRGGGYGYTF | TGTGCCAGCAGCCAACGCCGGGACAGGGGAGGAGGCTATGGCTACACCTTC
TRBJ1-6 | TRBV5-8 | - | - | CASSRTRGYSPLHF | TGTGCCAGCAGCCGGACCCGAGGGTATTCACCCCTCCACTTT
TRBJ2-2 | TRBV5-1 | once | TRBD2 | CASSPGLAGAPNTGELFF | TGCGCCAGCAGCCCAGGACTAGCGGGGGCACCGAACACCGGGGAGCTGTTTTTT
TRBJ1-2 | TRBV19 | - | TRBD1 | CATWTGLGYGYTF | TGTGCCACCTGGACAGGGTTGGGCTATGGCTACACCTTC
TRBJ2-5 | TRBV19 | once | TRBD1 | CASSIRGQGASLETQYF | TGTGCCAGTAGTATAAGGGGACAGGGGGCAAGCTTGGAGACCCAGTACTTC
TRBJ2-1 | TRBV18 | - | TRBD1 | CASSPRPLDRSYNEQFF | TGTGCCAGCTCACCGAGGCCCCTGGACAGGTCCTACAATGAGCAGTTCTTC
TRBJ2-5 | TRBV29-1 | - | - | CSVKSGVETQYF | TGCAGCGTTAAAAGCGGTGTAGAGACCCAGTACTTC
TRBJ2-3 | TRBV7-3 | - | - | CASSPSTDTQYF | TGTGCCAGCAGCCCAAGCACAGATACGCAGTATTTT
TRBJ2-1 | TRBV5-4 | - | TRBD1 | CASSLGDRYFNEQFF | TGTGCCAGCAGCTTGGGGGACAGATATTTCAATGAGCAGTTCTTC
TRBJ2-3 | TRBV10-1 | - | - | CASSGTGYTDTQYF | TGCGCCAGCAGTGGGACGGGGTACACAGATACGCAGTATTTT
TRBJ2-7 | TRBV5-1 | - | TRBD1 | CASRRDSPYEQYF | TGCGCCAGCAGACGGGACAGCCCCTACGAGCAGTACTTC
TRBJ1-2 | TRBV15 | - | - | CATSSDLATSYGYTF | TGTGCCACCAGCAGTGACTTAGCTACTTCCTATGGCTACACCTTC
TRBJ2-7 | TRBV10-1 | - | - | CASSATPQGGNEQYF | TGCGCCAGCAGTGCCACCCCCCAGGGGGGTAACGAGCAGTACTTC
TRBJ2-5 | TRBV3-1/TRBV3-2 | - | TRBD1 | CASRLDRGETQYF | TGTGCCAGCAGACTGGACAGGGGGGAGACCCAGTACTTC
TRBJ2-1 | TRBV5-6 | - | - | CASSLDGRNEQFF | TGTGCCAGCAGCCTCGACGGGAGAAATGAGCAGTTCTTC